This note documents a single T cell receptor (beta chain) sequence. The sample belongs to a study of blood T cell repertoires in COVID-19. The germline V gene has CDR1 SGHTA and CDR2 FQGNSA. This CDR3 region has 18 residues. V lost 2 bases to trimming and J lost 6 bases, with 23 bases between them. Sequencing used immunoSEQ multiplex PCR; TCRdb keeps in-frame clones, though not all of them. The repertoire consists of roughly 32,000 clones, with 75% to 90% occurring once and the leading ten covering 1.5% to 2%. The chain combines TRBV7-2 with TRBJ2-1, with D possibly matching TRBD2 (6 bases). The sequence was obtained from a man aged 45-65 years with active or convalescent COVID-19. Sequencing input: peripheral blood. The CDR3 nucleotides are TGTGCCAGCAGCTTACATGCTTCGGCCCCAAGGGGAGGCAATGAGCAGTTCTTC. This gives the protein CASSLHASAPRGGNEQFF.